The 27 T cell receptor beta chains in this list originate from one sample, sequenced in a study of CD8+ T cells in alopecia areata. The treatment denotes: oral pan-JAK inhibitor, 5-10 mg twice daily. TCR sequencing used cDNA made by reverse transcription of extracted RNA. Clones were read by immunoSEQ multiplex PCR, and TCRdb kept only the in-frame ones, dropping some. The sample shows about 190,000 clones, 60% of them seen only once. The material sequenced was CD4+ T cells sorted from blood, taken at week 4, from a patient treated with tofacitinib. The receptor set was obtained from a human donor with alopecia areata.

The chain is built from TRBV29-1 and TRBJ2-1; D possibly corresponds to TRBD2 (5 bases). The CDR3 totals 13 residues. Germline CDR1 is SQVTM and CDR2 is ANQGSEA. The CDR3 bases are TGCAGTGGGGAAGCGGCCTCCTACAATGAGCAGTTCTTC. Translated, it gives CSGEAASYNEQFF.

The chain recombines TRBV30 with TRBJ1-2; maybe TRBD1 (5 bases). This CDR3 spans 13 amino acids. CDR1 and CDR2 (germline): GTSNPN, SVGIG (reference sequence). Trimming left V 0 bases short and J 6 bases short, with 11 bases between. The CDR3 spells CAWSVARENGYTF. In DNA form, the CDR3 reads TGTGCCTGGAGTGTAGCCAGGGAGAATGGCTACACCTTC. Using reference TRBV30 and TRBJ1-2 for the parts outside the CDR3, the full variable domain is SQTIHQWPATLVQPVGSPLSLECTVEGTSNPNLYWYRQAAGRGLQLLFYSVGIGQISSEVPQNLSASRPQDRQFILSSKKLLLSDSGFYLCAWSVARENGYTFGSGTRLTVV.

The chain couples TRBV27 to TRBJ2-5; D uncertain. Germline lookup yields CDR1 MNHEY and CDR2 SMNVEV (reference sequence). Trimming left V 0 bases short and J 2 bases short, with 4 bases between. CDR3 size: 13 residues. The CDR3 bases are TGTGCCAGCAGTTTATCACTACAAGAGACCCAGTACTTC. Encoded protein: CASSLSLQETQYF.

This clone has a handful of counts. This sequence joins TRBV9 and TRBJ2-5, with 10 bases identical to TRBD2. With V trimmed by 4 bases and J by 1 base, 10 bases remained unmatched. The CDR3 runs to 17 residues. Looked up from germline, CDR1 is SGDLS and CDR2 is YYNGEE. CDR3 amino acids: CASSSPAGTSVQETQYF. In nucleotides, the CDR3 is TGTGCCAGCAGCTCCCCTGCAGGGACTAGCGTCCAAGAGACCCAGTACTTC.

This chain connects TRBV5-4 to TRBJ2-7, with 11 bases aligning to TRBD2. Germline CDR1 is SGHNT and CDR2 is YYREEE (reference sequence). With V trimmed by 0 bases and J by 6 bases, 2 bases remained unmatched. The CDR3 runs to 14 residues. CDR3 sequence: CASSLDLAGGEQYF. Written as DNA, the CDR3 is TGTGCCAGCAGCTTGGATCTAGCGGGAGGCGAGCAGTACTTC.

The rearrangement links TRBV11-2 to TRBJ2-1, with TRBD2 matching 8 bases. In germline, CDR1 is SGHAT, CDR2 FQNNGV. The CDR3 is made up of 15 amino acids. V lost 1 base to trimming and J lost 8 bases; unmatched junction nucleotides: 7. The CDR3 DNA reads TGTGCCAGCAGCTTAGCGTCAGCGGGAGTCTATGAGCAGTTCTTC. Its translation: CASSLASAGVYEQFF.

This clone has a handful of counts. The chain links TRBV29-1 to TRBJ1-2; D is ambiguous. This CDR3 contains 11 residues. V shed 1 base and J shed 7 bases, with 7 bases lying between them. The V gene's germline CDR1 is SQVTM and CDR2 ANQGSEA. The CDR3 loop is CSVEAPPGYTF. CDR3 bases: TGCAGCGTTGAAGCACCCCCTGGCTACACCTTC.

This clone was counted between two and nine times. The CDR3 region has the DNA TGCAGCGTCGGCGCTGGCAGGGAGACCCAGTACTTC. It specifies CSVGAGRETQYF. V gene TRBV29-1 combines with J gene TRBJ2-5, with no clear D. The CDR3 runs to 12 residues. Germline CDR1 reads SQVTM; CDR2 reads ANQGSEA. V lost 6 bases to trimming and J lost 5 bases, with 13 bases between them.

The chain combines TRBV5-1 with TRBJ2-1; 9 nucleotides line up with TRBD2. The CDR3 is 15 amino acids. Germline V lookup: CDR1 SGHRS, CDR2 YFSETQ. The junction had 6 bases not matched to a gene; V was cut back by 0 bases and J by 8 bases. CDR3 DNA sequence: TGCGCCAGCAGCTTGGAAAGCGGGAGGTGGGATGAGCAGTTCTTC. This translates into CASSLESGRWDEQFF.

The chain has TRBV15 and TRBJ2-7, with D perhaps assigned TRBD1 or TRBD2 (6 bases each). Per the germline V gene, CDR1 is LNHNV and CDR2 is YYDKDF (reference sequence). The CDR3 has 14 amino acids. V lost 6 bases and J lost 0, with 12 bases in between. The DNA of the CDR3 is TGTGCCACCAGATTAGGGGGGCCCTCCTACGAGCAGTACTTC. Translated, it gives CATRLGGPSYEQYF.

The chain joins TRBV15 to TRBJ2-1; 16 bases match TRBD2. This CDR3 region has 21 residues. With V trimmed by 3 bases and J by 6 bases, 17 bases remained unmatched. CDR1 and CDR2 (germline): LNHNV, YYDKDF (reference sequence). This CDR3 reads CATSSSPGLAGGPINLNEQFF. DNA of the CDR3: TGTGCCACCAGCAGCTCCCCGGGACTAGCGGGAGGGCCCATTAACCTCAATGAGCAGTTCTTC.

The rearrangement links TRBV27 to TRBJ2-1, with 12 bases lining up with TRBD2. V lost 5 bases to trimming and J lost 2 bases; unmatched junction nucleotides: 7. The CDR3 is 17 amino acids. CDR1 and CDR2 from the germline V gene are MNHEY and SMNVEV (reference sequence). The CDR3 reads CASSLGLAGITYNEQFF. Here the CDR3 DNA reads TGTGCCAGCAGTCTCGGACTAGCGGGAATTACCTACAATGAGCAGTTCTTC.

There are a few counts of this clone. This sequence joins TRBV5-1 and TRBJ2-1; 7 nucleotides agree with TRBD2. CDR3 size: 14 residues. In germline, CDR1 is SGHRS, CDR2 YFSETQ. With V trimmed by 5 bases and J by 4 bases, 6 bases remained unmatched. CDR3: CASRSLAVYNEQFF. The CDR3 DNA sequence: TGCGCCAGCAGATCGCTAGCGGTTTACAATGAGCAGTTCTTC.

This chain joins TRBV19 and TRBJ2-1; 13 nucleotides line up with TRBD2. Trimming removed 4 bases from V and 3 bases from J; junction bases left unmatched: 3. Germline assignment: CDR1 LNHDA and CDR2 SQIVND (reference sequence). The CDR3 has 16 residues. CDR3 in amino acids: CASSRTSGSLYNEQFF. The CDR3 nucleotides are TGTGCCAGTAGTAGGACTAGCGGGAGTCTCTACAATGAGCAGTTCTTC.

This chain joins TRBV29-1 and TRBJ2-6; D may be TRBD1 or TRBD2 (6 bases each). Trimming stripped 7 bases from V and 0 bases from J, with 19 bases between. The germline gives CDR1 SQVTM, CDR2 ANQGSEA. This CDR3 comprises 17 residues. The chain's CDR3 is CSAGGGRDDSGANVLTF. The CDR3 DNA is TGCAGCGCCGGAGGGGGAAGGGATGACTCTGGGGCCAACGTCCTGACTTTC.

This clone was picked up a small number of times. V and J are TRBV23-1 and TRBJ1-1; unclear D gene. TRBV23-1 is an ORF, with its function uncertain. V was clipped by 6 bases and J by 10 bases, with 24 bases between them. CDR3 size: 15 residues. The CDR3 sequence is CASSWITSPPLGAFF. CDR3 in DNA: TGCGCCAGCAGCTGGATCACAAGTCCCCCTTTGGGAGCTTTCTTT.

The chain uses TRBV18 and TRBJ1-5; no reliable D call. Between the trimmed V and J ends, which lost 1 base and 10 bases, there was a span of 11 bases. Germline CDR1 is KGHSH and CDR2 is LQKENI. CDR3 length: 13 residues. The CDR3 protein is CASSPRENLPQHF. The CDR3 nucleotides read TGTGCCAGCTCACCACGCGAGAATCTCCCCCAGCATTTT.

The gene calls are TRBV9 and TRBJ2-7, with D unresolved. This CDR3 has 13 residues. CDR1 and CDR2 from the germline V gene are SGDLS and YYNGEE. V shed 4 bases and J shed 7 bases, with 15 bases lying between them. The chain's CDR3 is CASSPRLGREQYF. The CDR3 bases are TGTGCCAGCAGCCCCAGATTAGGACGGGAGCAGTACTTC.

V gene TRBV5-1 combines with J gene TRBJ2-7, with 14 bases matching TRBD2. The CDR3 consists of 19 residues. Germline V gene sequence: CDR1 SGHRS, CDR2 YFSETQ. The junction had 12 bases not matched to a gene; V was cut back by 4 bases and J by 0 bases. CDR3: CASSGGLAGASMSSYEQYF. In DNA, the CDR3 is TGCGCCAGCAGCGGGGGACTAGCGGGAGCCTCAATGAGCTCCTACGAGCAGTACTTC. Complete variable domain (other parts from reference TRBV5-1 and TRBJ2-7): KAGVTQTPRYLIKTRGQQVTLSCSPISGHRSVSWYQQTPGQGLQFLFEYFSETQRNKGNFPGRFSGRQFSNSRSEMNVSTLELGDSALYLCASSGGLAGASMSSYEQYFGPGTRLTVT.

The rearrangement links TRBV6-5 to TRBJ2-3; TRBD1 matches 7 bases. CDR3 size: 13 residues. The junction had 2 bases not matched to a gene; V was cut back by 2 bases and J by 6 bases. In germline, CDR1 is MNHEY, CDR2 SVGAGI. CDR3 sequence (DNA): TGTGCCAGCAGTTACGGGGACAGTGATACGCAGTATTTT. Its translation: CASSYGDSDTQYF.

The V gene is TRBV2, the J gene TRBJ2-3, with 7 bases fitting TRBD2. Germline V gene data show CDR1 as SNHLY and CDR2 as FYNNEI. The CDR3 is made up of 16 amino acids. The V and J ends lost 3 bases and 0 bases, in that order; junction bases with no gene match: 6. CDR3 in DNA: TGTGCCAGCAGTGAGGAAACCGGGAGGAGCACAGATACGCAGTATTTT. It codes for CASSEETGRSTDTQYF.

CDR3 loop: CSVDQVGSYEQYF. The CDR3 DNA reads TGCAGCGTTGACCAGGTCGGCTCCTACGAGCAGTACTTC. The chain combines TRBV29-1 with TRBJ2-7; no reliable D call. V lost 3 bases and J 0 bases, leaving 9 bases between the germline ends. The germline V gene has CDR1 SQVTM and CDR2 ANQGSEA. This CDR3 contains 13 residues.

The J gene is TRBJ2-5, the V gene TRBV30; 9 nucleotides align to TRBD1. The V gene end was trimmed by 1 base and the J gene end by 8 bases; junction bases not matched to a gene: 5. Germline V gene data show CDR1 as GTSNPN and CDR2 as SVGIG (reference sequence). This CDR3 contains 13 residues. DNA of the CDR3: TGTGCCTGGAGTGACGGACAGGGGTACACCCAGTACTTC. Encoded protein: CAWSDGQGYTQYF. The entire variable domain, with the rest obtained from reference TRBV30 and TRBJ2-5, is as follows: SQTIHQWPATLVQPVGSPLSLECTVEGTSNPNLYWYRQAAGRGLQLLFYSVGIGQISSEVPQNLSASRPQDRQFILSSKKLLLSDSGFYLCAWSDGQGYTQYFGPGTRLLVL.

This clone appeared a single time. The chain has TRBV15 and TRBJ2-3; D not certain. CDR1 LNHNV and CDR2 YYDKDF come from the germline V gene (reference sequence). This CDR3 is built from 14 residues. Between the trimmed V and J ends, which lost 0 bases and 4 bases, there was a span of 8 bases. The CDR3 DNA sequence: TGTGCCACCAGCAGAGAGGCCGTGGCAGATACGCAGTATTTT. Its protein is CATSREAVADTQYF.

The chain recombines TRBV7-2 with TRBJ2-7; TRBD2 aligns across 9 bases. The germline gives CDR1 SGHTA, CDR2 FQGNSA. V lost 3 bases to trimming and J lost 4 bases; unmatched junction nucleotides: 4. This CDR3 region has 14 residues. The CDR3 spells CASSLDSGSYEQYF. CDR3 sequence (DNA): TGTGCCAGCAGCTTGGATAGCGGGAGTTACGAGCAGTACTTC.

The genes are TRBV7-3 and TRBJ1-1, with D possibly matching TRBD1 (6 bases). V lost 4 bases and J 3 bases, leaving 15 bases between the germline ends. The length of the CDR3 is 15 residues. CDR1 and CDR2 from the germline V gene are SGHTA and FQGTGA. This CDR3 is CASSYRGIGDTEAFF. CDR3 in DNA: TGTGCCAGCAGCTATAGGGGGATAGGGGACACTGAAGCTTTCTTT.

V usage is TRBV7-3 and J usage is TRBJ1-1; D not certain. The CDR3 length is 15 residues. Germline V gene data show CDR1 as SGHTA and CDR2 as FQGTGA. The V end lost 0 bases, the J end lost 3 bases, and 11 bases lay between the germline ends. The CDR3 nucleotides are TGTGCCAGCAGCTTAACAAGAGGGCAGGACACTGAAGCTTTCTTT. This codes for CASSLTRGQDTEAFF.